This TCR beta chain is drawn from a study of PD-L1 blockade in urothelial cancer. Study information: Analysis of blood occurred 3 weeks (second dose) and 6 weeks after treatment start.

In germline, CDR1 is SGHKS, CDR2 YYEKEE (reference sequence). V was pared by 4 bases and J by 1 base, with 4 bases of the junction left unmatched. The CDR3 covers 15 residues. Templates that were synthetic TCR analogs were spiked into each PCR. Assay used: immunoSEQ multiplex PCR; TCRdb lists only in-frame clones, some missing. The sample records more than 40,000 clones, around 86% being singletons. The V call is TRBV5-5, the J call TRBJ1-1; 10 bases fit TRBD1. This sequence was found in a man in his 60s with urothelial cancer. The source was PBMCs, collected around atezolizumab (anti-PD-L1) treatment. The CDR3 DNA is TGTGCCAGCAGCCGGACAGGGGGAAAGAACACTGAAGCTTTCTTT. Amino acid sequence: CASSRTGGKNTEAFF.